These T cell receptor beta chains were read from a single sample in a study of cytomegalovirus exposure and HLA in healthy donors. The repertoire was sequenced with immunoSEQ multiplex PCR; TCRdb's copy has only in-frame clones and lacks some. The table lists roughly 130,000 clones, roughly 86% of them singletons. Material: PBMCs. All receptors derive from a man aged 25 to 40 in good health and CMV-seronegative. CDR3s include the opening cysteine and the closing phenylalanine or tryptophan. The order of the fields is clone size, J gene, V gene, D gene, CDR3 protein, CDR3 DNA. The D gene is left open where the match is weak. Size tells how often a clone was seen (once, few, many) or the class of an expanded clone, and some rows leave it out.

clone size: -
J gene: TRBJ1-5
V gene: TRBV19
D gene: TRBD1
CDR3 protein: CASSIAMDREDQPQHF
CDR3 DNA: TGTGCCAGTAGTATAGCCATGGACAGGGAGGATCAGCCCCAGCATTTT

clone size: -
J gene: TRBJ2-5
V gene: TRBV2
D gene: -
CDR3 protein: CASSESSSDQETQYF
CDR3 DNA: TGTGCCAGCAGTGAATCTTCTAGCGACCAAGAGACCCAGTACTTC

clone size: -
J gene: TRBJ2-1
V gene: TRBV29-1
D gene: TRBD2
CDR3 protein: CSVSSSGASSYNEQFF
CDR3 DNA: TGCAGCGTTTCATCTAGCGGGGCCTCCTCCTACAATGAGCAGTTCTTC

clone size: -
J gene: TRBJ2-2
V gene: TRBV2
D gene: TRBD2
CDR3 protein: CASPKGQGRDTGELFF
CDR3 DNA: TGTGCCAGCCCGAAGGGCCAAGGGAGGGACACCGGGGAGCTGTTTTTT

clone size: -
J gene: TRBJ2-5
V gene: TRBV6-1
D gene: -
CDR3 protein: CASSEVPGLYQETQYF
CDR3 DNA: TGTGCCAGCAGTGAGGTACCGGGACTCTACCAAGAGACCCAGTACTTC

clone size: -
J gene: TRBJ2-5
V gene: TRBV5-6
D gene: -
CDR3 protein: CASGSMELSKETQYF
CDR3 DNA: TGTGCCAGCGGGAGTATGGAGTTATCAAAAGAGACCCAGTACTTC

clone size: -
J gene: TRBJ1-5
V gene: TRBV27
D gene: TRBD1
CDR3 protein: CASSLQGLGQPQHF
CDR3 DNA: TGTGCCAGCAGCCTACAGGGGTTAGGACAGCCCCAGCATTTT

clone size: -
J gene: TRBJ2-1
V gene: TRBV19
D gene: TRBD2
CDR3 protein: CASSNREGPNEQFF
CDR3 DNA: TGTGCCAGTAGTAACCGGGAGGGCCCCAATGAGCAGTTCTTC

clone size: -
J gene: TRBJ2-4
V gene: TRBV10-1
D gene: TRBD2
CDR3 protein: CASSEFVAGDIQYF
CDR3 DNA: TGCGCCAGCAGTGAGTTTGTAGCGGGAGACATTCAGTACTTC

clone size: -
J gene: TRBJ2-3
V gene: TRBV4-1
D gene: TRBD2
CDR3 protein: CASSQELADTTDTQYF
CDR3 DNA: TGCGCCAGCAGCCAAGAACTAGCGGACACCACAGATACGCAGTATTTT

clone size: few
J gene: TRBJ1-2
V gene: TRBV7-9
D gene: -
CDR3 protein: CASSSSGVVDYGYTF
CDR3 DNA: TGTGCCAGCAGCTCTAGCGGGGTGGTGGACTATGGCTACACCTTC

clone size: -
J gene: TRBJ2-3
V gene: TRBV5-1
D gene: TRBD2
CDR3 protein: CASSLFLAGDTDTQYF
CDR3 DNA: TGCGCCAGCAGCTTGTTTCTAGCGGGGGACACAGATACGCAGTATTTT

clone size: once
J gene: TRBJ2-5
V gene: TRBV5-1
D gene: TRBD1
CDR3 protein: CASSRSGTGFGEQETQYF
CDR3 DNA: TGCGCCAGCAGCAGATCCGGGACAGGGTTTGGGGAGCAAGAGACCCAGTACTTC

clone size: -
J gene: TRBJ2-1
V gene: TRBV6-5
D gene: TRBD2
CDR3 protein: CASSSSGIRREAEQFF
CDR3 DNA: TGTGCCAGCAGTTCCTCAGGCATTCGTCGGGAGGCTGAGCAGTTCTTC

clone size: -
J gene: TRBJ2-7
V gene: TRBV5-1
D gene: -
CDR3 protein: CASSVLEGVLSAYEQYF
CDR3 DNA: TGCGCCAGCAGCGTTTTAGAAGGGGTCCTGAGTGCGTACGAGCAGTACTTC

clone size: -
J gene: TRBJ2-1
V gene: TRBV6-4
D gene: -
CDR3 protein: CASPYSSSSHEQFF
CDR3 DNA: TGTGCCAGTCCTTATTCTAGTAGCAGCCATGAGCAGTTCTTC

clone size: -
J gene: TRBJ2-3
V gene: TRBV6-1
D gene: -
CDR3 protein: CASSEYRASADTQYF
CDR3 DNA: TGTGCCAGCAGTGAATATCGTGCTAGCGCAGATACGCAGTATTTT

clone size: few
J gene: TRBJ2-1
V gene: TRBV5-5
D gene: TRBD1
CDR3 protein: CASTVTGGSYNEQFF
CDR3 DNA: TGTGCCAGCACCGTTACAGGGGGATCCTACAATGAGCAGTTCTTC

clone size: few
J gene: TRBJ2-5
V gene: TRBV30
D gene: -
CDR3 protein: CAWSLGLDQETQYF
CDR3 DNA: TGTGCCTGGAGTTTGGGCTTGGACCAAGAGACCCAGTACTTC

clone size: -
J gene: TRBJ2-1
V gene: TRBV7-3
D gene: -
CDR3 protein: CASSPGSYNEQFF
CDR3 DNA: TGTGCCAGCAGCCCCGGCTCCTACAATGAGCAGTTCTTC

clone size: -
J gene: TRBJ2-3
V gene: TRBV18
D gene: -
CDR3 protein: CASSPGAGETDTQYF
CDR3 DNA: TGTGCCAGCTCACCAGGGGCAGGGGAGACAGATACGCAGTATTTT

clone size: -
J gene: TRBJ1-2
V gene: TRBV27
D gene: TRBD1
CDR3 protein: CASSLAGGTSGYTF
CDR3 DNA: TGTGCCAGCAGTTTGGCAGGGGGAACGAGCGGCTACACCTTC

clone size: -
J gene: TRBJ2-1
V gene: TRBV25-1
D gene: TRBD2
CDR3 protein: CASSPSVGTSGYNEQFF
CDR3 DNA: TGTGCCAGCAGCCCCTCGGTCGGGACTAGCGGCTACAATGAGCAGTTCTTC

clone size: -
J gene: TRBJ2-2
V gene: TRBV6-5
D gene: TRBD1
CDR3 protein: CASSLRQGSVRELFF
CDR3 DNA: TGTGCCAGCAGTTTAAGACAGGGTTCGGTGAGGGAGCTGTTTTTT

clone size: -
J gene: TRBJ2-7
V gene: TRBV29-1
D gene: TRBD1
CDR3 protein: CSAQGAGSYEQYF
CDR3 DNA: TGCAGCGCACAGGGGGCTGGTTCCTACGAGCAGTACTTC

clone size: -
J gene: TRBJ2-7
V gene: TRBV30
D gene: -
CDR3 protein: CAWSVGTGITEQYF
CDR3 DNA: TGTGCCTGGAGTGTCGGTACAGGGATTACCGAGCAGTACTTC

clone size: -
J gene: TRBJ2-7
V gene: TRBV5-5
D gene: -
CDR3 protein: CASSLGAAITYEQYF
CDR3 DNA: TGTGCCAGCAGCTTGGGTGCCGCTATAACCTACGAGCAGTACTTC